The next 21 T cell receptor beta chains were all read from a single sample in a study of blood T cell repertoires in COVID-19. Clones were sequenced by immunoSEQ multiplex PCR, and TCRdb holds only the in-frame ones, with some missing. The sample shows approximately 26,000 clones, roughly 84% of them seen only once. Material for sequencing was peripheral blood. These receptors were obtained from a human donor in a cohort sampled during active COVID-19. The donor label of this sample is uncertain.

V is TRBV28 and J is TRBJ2-1; a weak D match, TRBD1 (5 bases). The CDR3 spans 14 residues. V was cut by 4 bases and J by 3 bases, with 10 bases left in between. CDR1 MDHEN and CDR2 SYDVKM come from the germline V gene. CDR3 DNA: TGTGCCAGCAGTTCATACGACAGCTACAATGAGCAGTTCTTC. This gives the protein CASSSYDSYNEQFF.

The chain uses TRBV5-1 and TRBJ2-1; 14 bases fit TRBD2. V lost 2 bases and J lost 4; bases outside the gene matches: 5. The CDR3 loop spans 17 amino acids. Looked up from germline, CDR1 is SGHRS and CDR2 is YFSETQ. The CDR3 reads CASSLRTSGGRYNEQFF. DNA of the CDR3: TGCGCCAGCAGCTTAAGGACTAGCGGGGGGAGATACAATGAGCAGTTCTTC.

The chain uses TRBV6-6 and TRBJ1-3; D uncertain. Trimming removed 3 bases at V and 2 bases at J, with 11 bases between. The CDR3 has 15 residues. Germline lookup yields CDR1 MNHNY and CDR2 SVGAGI (reference sequence). As DNA, the CDR3 is TGTGCCAGCAGTTATGATGACATCGCTGGAAACACCATATATTTT. The encoded protein is CASSYDDIAGNTIYF.

This clone was recorded once. The J gene is TRBJ2-1, the V gene TRBV19, with 11 nucleotides matching TRBD2. V lost 6 bases, J lost 6 bases, and 10 bases stayed unmatched. The CDR3 is 16 amino acids. Germline V lookup: CDR1 LNHDA, CDR2 SQIVND (reference sequence). As DNA, the CDR3 is TGTGCCAGTAGAAAGGGAGGGACTAGCGGTTTCAATGAGCAGTTCTTC. This sequence encodes CASRKGGTSGFNEQFF.

V usage is TRBV19 and J usage is TRBJ1-1, with 11 bases lining up with TRBD1. Germline loops: CDR1 LNHDA, CDR2 SQIVND (reference sequence). The CDR3 has 16 amino acids. Trimming took 3 bases from V and 8 from J; bases not matched to a gene: 11. The CDR3 DNA reads as TGTGCCAGTAGTATCACCAGCATTGGACAGGGGGCCGAAGCTTTCTTT. Its protein product is CASSITSIGQGAEAFF.

This clone was seen only once. The rearrangement joins TRBV11-2 to TRBJ2-1, with 9 bases identical to TRBD2. The germline CDR1 and CDR2 sequences are SGHAT and FQNNGV. Trimming at V came to 0 bases and at J to 0 bases, leaving 9 bases not matched to a gene. CDR3 size: 19 residues. CDR3 loop: CASSLDVASGDPSYNEQFF. CDR3 DNA: TGTGCCAGCAGCTTAGATGTGGCTAGCGGGGACCCCTCCTACAATGAGCAGTTCTTC.

The chain has TRBV6-5 and TRBJ1-6; 7 bases are shared with TRBD1. Per germline, CDR1 MNHEY and CDR2 SVGAGI. The CDR3 runs 16 residues. V dropped 0 bases and J dropped 4; count of bases not matched to a gene: 3. CDR3 sequence (DNA): TGTGCCAGCAGTTACTCGAAGGGGGCGTATAATTCACCCCTCCACTTT. This encodes CASSYSKGAYNSPLHF.

This rearrangement joins TRBV20-1 to TRBJ1-4, with 7 bases identical to TRBD1. Germline V lookup: CDR1 DFQATT, CDR2 SNEGSKA (reference sequence). The CDR3 is 19 amino acids. With 3 bases clipped from V and 4 bases from J, the junction kept 20 bases outside the gene matches. The CDR3 loop reads CSASVFLSHQGGGNEKLFF. The CDR3 DNA follows: TGCAGTGCTAGTGTATTTTTGAGTCACCAGGGGGGAGGTAATGAAAAACTGTTTTTT.

This clone was recorded only once. This chain links TRBV10-3 with TRBJ2-7, with TRBD1 matching over 9 bases. With V trimmed by 5 bases and J by 6 bases, 14 bases remained unmatched. CDR3 size: 16 residues. Germline CDR1 and CDR2: ENHRY and SYGVKD. Written as DNA, the CDR3 is TGTGCCATCAGTCTTAAGGGGTCCGGGACAGGGCTCGAGCAGTACTTC. It translates to CAISLKGSGTGLEQYF.

Note on this clone: The germline gene is not matched at one end of the junction; a read error may be the cause. Additional DNA sequences in this sample encode the identical CDR3. The gene calls are TRBV25-1 and TRBJ1-6; 7 bases line up with TRBD1. Per germline, CDR1 MGHDK and CDR2 SYGVNS. The CDR3 consists of 16 residues. CDR3 DNA sequence: TGTGCCAGCAGTGAACGATCCAGGGGGGTTTACGCACCTCTCCACTTT. This gives the protein CASSERSRGVYAPLHF. Full variable domain (outside the CDR3, taken from reference TRBV25-1 and TRBJ1-6): EADIYQTPRYLVIGTGKKITLECSQTMGHDKMYWYQQDPGMELHLIHYSYGVNSTEKGDLSSESTVSRIRTEHFPLTLESARPSHTSQYLCASSERSRGVYAPLHFGNGTRLTVT.

This sequence joins TRBV4-1 and TRBJ2-6, with unresolved D. CDR3 length: 19 amino acids. CDR1 is MGHRA and CDR2 is YSYEKL in the germline V gene. Trimming cost V 0 bases and J 0 bases, with 15 bases left between them. The CDR3 nucleotides are TGCGCCAGCAGCCAAGATTTTCAGTTCATCAGCTCTGGGGCCAACGTCCTGACTTTC. Translation gives CASSQDFQFISSGANVLTF.

This clone was seen only once. A junction end diverges from the germline sequence, so it may reflect a read error. V gene TRBV3-1 (or the pseudogene TRBV3-2) combines with J gene TRBJ1-2, with D possibly matching TRBD1 (5 bases). The CDR3 has 13 amino acids. Germline CDR1 reads LGHDT; CDR2 reads YNNKEL (reference sequence). The CDR3 is CASTQSRANGYTF. DNA for the CDR3: TGTGCCAGCACCCAAAGCAGGGCTAATGGCTACACCTTC.

J is TRBJ1-2 and V is TRBV5-6; no firm D call. Trimming removed 4 bases from V and 6 bases from J, with 7 bases in between. This CDR3 is built from 11 residues. Germline lookup yields CDR1 SGHDT and CDR2 YYEEEE. CDR3 DNA sequence: TGTGCCAGCAGCGCGGCGAATGGCTACACCTTC. Protein: CASSAANGYTF.

The DNA of the CDR3 is TGTGCCAGCAGCCTTCCCGGGACAGGGTTATATGGCTACACCTTC. Amino acid sequence: CASSLPGTGLYGYTF. J is TRBJ1-2 and V is TRBV28, with 9 bases matching TRBD1. Losses at the gene ends were 6 bases for V and 5 bases for J; bases not matched to a gene: 10. The germline CDR1 and CDR2 sequences are MDHEN and SYDVKM. The CDR3 length is 15 residues.

The V gene is TRBV19, the J gene TRBJ2-5; possibly TRBD2 for D (7 bases). Trimming stripped 10 bases from V and 4 bases from J, with 25 bases between. The CDR3 sequence is 16 residues long. The germline CDR1 and CDR2 sequences are LNHDA and SQIVND (reference sequence). The CDR3 is CATVGGRTGVGETQYF. CDR3 in DNA: TGTGCCACAGTCGGGGGGCGAACGGGGGTAGGAGAGACCCAGTACTTC.

The chain links TRBV4-3 to TRBJ2-1, with D perhaps TRBD1 (6 bases). CDR3 size: 14 residues. V was cut by 3 bases and J by 7 bases, with 13 bases left in between. Looked up from germline, CDR1 is LGHNA and CDR2 is YSLEER. CDR3 sequence (DNA): TGCGCCAGCAGCCAGGCTAGAACAGGGAATGAGCAGTTCTTC. As protein: CASSQARTGNEQFF.

This rearrangement joins TRBV19 to TRBJ1-4; possibly TRBD1 for D (5 bases). CDR3 length: 15 residues. Germline-derived CDR1 and CDR2 are LNHDA and SQIVND (reference sequence). V was trimmed by 6 bases and J by 5 bases, leaving 16 bases between them. The CDR3 nucleotides are TGTGCCAGTAGAAGTATAAGTCAGGGAAATGAAAAACTGTTTTTT. It is translated as CASRSISQGNEKLFF.

V and J are TRBV6-5 and TRBJ1-2, with a weak D call TRBD1 (5 bases). CDR3 length: 15 amino acids. Germline V lookup: CDR1 MNHEY, CDR2 SVGAGI. V lost 4 bases, J lost 3 bases, and 15 bases lay in between. CDR3: CASSSGTGEDYGYTF. The DNA of the CDR3 is TGTGCCAGCAGTTCCGGGACGGGAGAGGACTATGGCTACACCTTC.

CDR3 DNA sequence: TGTGCCAGTAGTATAGGCAGATTCTATGGCTACACCTTC. Encoded protein: CASSIGRFYGYTF. The V and J genes are TRBV19 and TRBJ1-2; no reliable D call. Germline V lookup: CDR1 LNHDA, CDR2 SQIVND (reference sequence). The V and J ends lost 1 base and 4 bases respectively, with 7 bases between them. This CDR3 spans 13 amino acids. Together with reference TRBV19 and TRBJ1-2, the CDR3 gives the full variable domain: DGGITQSPKYLFRKEGQNVTLSCEQNLNHDAMYWYRQDPGQGLRLIYYSQIVNDFQKGDIAEGYSVSREKKESFPLTVTSAQKNPTAFYLCASSIGRFYGYTFGSGTRLTVV.

V is TRBV6-6 and J is TRBJ1-3; possible D gene TRBD1, 5 bases. V lost 10 bases and J lost 6, with 19 bases in between. The germline gives CDR1 MNHNY, CDR2 SVGAGI (reference sequence). The CDR3 covers 14 residues. The CDR3 reads CATLAGRWENTIYF. As DNA, the CDR3 is TGTGCCACCCTGGCGGGACGGTGGGAAAACACCATATATTTT.

The genes are TRBV30 and TRBJ1-1; 8 nucleotides align to TRBD1. The V gene's germline CDR1 is GTSNPN and CDR2 SVGIG (reference sequence). The CDR3 spans 18 residues. Unmatched junction bases numbered 16, after V lost 0 bases and J lost 4 bases. CDR3 coding DNA: TGTGCCTGGAGTGTATGGCTGGCCAGGGGGCATAAGGGCACTGAAGCTTTCTTT. Residues: CAWSVWLARGHKGTEAFF.